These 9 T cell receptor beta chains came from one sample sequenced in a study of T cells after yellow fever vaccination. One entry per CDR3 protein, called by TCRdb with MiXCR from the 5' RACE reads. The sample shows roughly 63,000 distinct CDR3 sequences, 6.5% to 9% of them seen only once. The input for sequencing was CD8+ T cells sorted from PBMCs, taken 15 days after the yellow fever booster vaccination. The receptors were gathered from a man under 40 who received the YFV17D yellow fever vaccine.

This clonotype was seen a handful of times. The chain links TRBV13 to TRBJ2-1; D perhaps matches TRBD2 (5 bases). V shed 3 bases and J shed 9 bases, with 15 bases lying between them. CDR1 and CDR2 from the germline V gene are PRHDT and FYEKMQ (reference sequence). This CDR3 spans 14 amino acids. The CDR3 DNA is TGTGCCAGCAGCTTGGTGGGAGAGGTCGGTGAGCAGTTCTTC. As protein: CASSLVGEVGEQFF.

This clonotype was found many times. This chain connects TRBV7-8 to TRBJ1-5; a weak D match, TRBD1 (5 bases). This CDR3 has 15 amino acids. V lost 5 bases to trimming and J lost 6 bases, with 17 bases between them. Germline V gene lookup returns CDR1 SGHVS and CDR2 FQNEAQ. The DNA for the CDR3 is TGTGCCAGCAGCCCAGGTAGCCAGGGTGGTCAGCCCCAGCATTTT. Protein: CASSPGSQGGQPQHF.

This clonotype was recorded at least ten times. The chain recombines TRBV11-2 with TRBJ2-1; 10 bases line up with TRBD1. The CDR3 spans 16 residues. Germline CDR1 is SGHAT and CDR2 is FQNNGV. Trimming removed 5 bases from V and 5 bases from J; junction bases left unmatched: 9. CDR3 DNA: TGTGCCAGCAGCACATACCGGGACAGGGGTGACAATGAGCAGTTCTTC. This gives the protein CASSTYRDRGDNEQFF.

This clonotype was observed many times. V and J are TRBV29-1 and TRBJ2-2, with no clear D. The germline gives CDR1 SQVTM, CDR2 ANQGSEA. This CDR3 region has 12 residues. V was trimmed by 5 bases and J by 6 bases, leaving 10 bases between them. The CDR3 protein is CSVTTDPGELFF. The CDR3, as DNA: TGCAGCGTTACGACGGATCCCGGGGAGCTGTTTTTT.

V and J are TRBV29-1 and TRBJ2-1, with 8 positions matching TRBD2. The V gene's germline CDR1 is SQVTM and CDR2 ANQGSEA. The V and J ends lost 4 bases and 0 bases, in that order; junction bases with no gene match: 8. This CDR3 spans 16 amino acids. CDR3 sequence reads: CSVVEAGTSSYNEQFF. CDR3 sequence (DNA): TGCAGCGTTGTTGAGGCCGGGACTAGCTCCTACAATGAGCAGTTCTTC.

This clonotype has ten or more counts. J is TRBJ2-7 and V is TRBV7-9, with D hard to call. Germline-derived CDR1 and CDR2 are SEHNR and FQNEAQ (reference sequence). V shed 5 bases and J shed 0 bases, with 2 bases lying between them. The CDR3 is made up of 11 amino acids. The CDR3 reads CASSLSYEQYF. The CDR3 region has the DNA TGTGCCAGCAGCCTCTCCTACGAGCAGTACTTC.

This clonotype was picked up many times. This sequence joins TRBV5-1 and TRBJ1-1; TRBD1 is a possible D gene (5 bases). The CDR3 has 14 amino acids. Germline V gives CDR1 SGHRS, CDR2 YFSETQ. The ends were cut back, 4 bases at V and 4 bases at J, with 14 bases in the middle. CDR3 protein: CASSGGAWSTEAFF. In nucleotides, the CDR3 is TGCGCCAGCAGCGGCGGGGCCTGGAGCACTGAAGCTTTCTTT.

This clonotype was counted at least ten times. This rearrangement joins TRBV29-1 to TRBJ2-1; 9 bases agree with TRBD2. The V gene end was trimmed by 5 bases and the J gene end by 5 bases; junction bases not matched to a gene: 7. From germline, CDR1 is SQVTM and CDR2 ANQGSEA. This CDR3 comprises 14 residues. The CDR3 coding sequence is TGCAGCGTTTCTATGACTAGCGGACACAATGAGCAGTTCTTC. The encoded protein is CSVSMTSGHNEQFF.

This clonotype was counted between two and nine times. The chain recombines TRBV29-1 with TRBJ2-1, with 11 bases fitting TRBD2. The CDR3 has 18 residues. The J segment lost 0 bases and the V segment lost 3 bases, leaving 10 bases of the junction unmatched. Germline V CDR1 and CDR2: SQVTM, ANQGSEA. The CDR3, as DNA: TGCAGCGTTGAGGGACTAGCGGAACGTACGAGCTCCTACAATGAGCAGTTCTTC. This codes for CSVEGLAERTSSYNEQFF.